The next 18 T cell receptor beta chains were all read from a single sample in a study of vaccination effects on CD4 cells after COVID-19. Sequencing in the ViraFEST assay came after antigen-specific CD4+ T cells had been expanded with viral peptide pools, which were used to stimulate PBMC. Cultured cells yielded isolated CD4+ T cells after 10 days. Vaccine recipients, nucleocapsid antibody negative, had no prior SARS-CoV-2 infection. Their recognized antigens are unknown. Here immunoSEQ multiplex PCR was the method, and the copy in TCRdb shows in-frame clones only, minus some. Among 20,000 to 25,000 clones listed, almost 70% were seen once. The sample in question was CD4+ T cells from PBMCs cultured with HCoV-NL63 spike peptides, obtained before COVID-19 vaccination. Every receptor here comes from a human donor who received a COVID-19 vaccine.

This chain links TRBV6-5 with TRBJ1-1, with D perhaps TRBD1 (5 bases). Germline assignment: CDR1 MNHEY and CDR2 SVGAGI. V gave up 3 bases and J gave up 6 bases, with 11 bases separating them. CDR3 length: 13 amino acids. This chain's CDR3 is CASSYGGTSEAFF. The CDR3 DNA follows: TGTGCCAGCAGTTATGGGGGAACGTCTGAAGCTTTCTTT.

The rearrangement uses TRBV10-1 and TRBJ2-3; TRBD2 aligns across 11 bases. The CDR3 spans 17 residues. Germline values: CDR1 WNHNN, CDR2 SYGVQD (reference sequence). Trimming removed 2 bases from V and 4 bases from J; junction bases left unmatched: 8. The CDR3 DNA is TGCGCCAGCAGTGAGGCCTCGACTAGCGGGATTGCAGATACGCAGTATTTT. Translation: CASSEASTSGIADTQYF.

DNA of the CDR3: TGTGCCACCGCCCAGGGCACAGATACGCAGTATTTT. Its translation: CATAQGTDTQYF. This chain joins TRBV2 and TRBJ2-3; D is unclear. The CDR3 loop spans 12 amino acids. V shed 10 bases and J shed 1 base, with 9 bases lying between them. Germline-derived CDR1 and CDR2 are SNHLY and FYNNEI.

The V gene is TRBV11-2, the J gene TRBJ1-5; no reliable D call. Between the trimmed V and J ends, which lost 1 base and 9 bases, there was a span of 10 bases. Germline CDR1 SGHAT, CDR2 FQNNGV. This CDR3 has 13 amino acids. CDR3 nucleotides: TGTGCCAGCAGCTTAGGGGCCGCCCGGCCCCAGCATTTT. Translation gives CASSLGAARPQHF.

The chain is built from TRBV24-1 and TRBJ2-3, with D possibly TRBD2 on 5 matching bases. There are 18 residues in the CDR3. Germline V gene lookup returns CDR1 KGHDR and CDR2 SFDVKD. The V and J ends lost 2 bases and 7 bases respectively, with 24 bases between them. For the CDR3, the DNA is TGTGCCACCAGTGATTCACGGTCGGTATTCTGGGAGAGAAATACGCAGTATTTT. This sequence encodes CATSDSRSVFWERNTQYF.

This clone was counted a few times. The V gene is TRBV4-2, the J gene TRBJ1-4, with 8 bases aligning to TRBD1. Germline lookup yields CDR1 LGHNA and CDR2 YNFKEQ. After removal of 1 base from V and 7 bases from J, the junction contained 5 bases not matched to a gene. The CDR3 length is 15 residues. The CDR3: CASSQGETGAEKLFF. The DNA for the CDR3 is TGTGCCAGCAGCCAAGGGGAGACAGGGGCTGAAAAACTGTTTTTT.

This clone was observed a handful of times. The rearrangement links TRBV5-3 to TRBJ2-1, with D perhaps TRBD2 (5 bases). TRBV5-3 is classed as an ORF, of uncertain function. Between the trimmed V and J ends, which lost 10 bases and 5 bases, there was a span of 28 bases. This CDR3 is 17 amino acids long. The CDR3 here is CAPNPGRLPGMDNEQFF. DNA for the CDR3: TGTGCCCCTAACCCCGGCCGGCTCCCCGGGATGGACAATGAGCAGTTCTTC.

This sequence joins TRBV11-3 and TRBJ2-5; 12 bases align to TRBD2. J gave up 5 bases and V 5 bases, and 6 bases lay outside the gene matches. CDR1 and CDR2 (germline): SGHNT, YENEEA. The CDR3 has 15 amino acids. The CDR3 sequence: CASSPSSGGGETQYF. Written as DNA, the CDR3 is TGTGCCAGCAGCCCATCTAGCGGGGGGGGTGAGACCCAGTACTTC.

The table lists this clone with a count of one. The chain uses TRBV9 and TRBJ1-5; unclear D gene. Trimming removed 8 bases at V and 7 bases at J, with 25 bases between. This CDR3 is built from 16 residues. The germline gives CDR1 SGDLS, CDR2 YYNGEE. Here the CDR3 reads CARHGRREFMVQPQHF. Here the CDR3 DNA reads TGTGCCAGACATGGCAGGAGGGAATTTATGGTCCAGCCCCAGCATTTT.

The chain combines TRBV7-9 with TRBJ1-3; D is ambiguous. Germline V lookup: CDR1 SEHNR, CDR2 FQNEAQ (reference sequence). The CDR3 has 15 residues. Trimming removed 1 base at V and 5 bases at J, with 12 bases between. CDR3 sequence: CASSLDLVIRNTIYF. The CDR3 nucleotides read TGTGCCAGCAGCTTAGATCTGGTTATCAGAAACACCATATATTTT.

V is TRBV3-1 (or the pseudogene TRBV3-2) and J is TRBJ1-1; 10 positions match TRBD1. Germline V CDR1 and CDR2: LGHDT, YNNKEL (reference sequence). The CDR3 sequence is 15 residues long. Trimming cost V 1 base and J 1 base; bases outside gene matches: 0. The DNA for the CDR3 is TGTGCCAGCAGCCAAGGGACAGGGGGGAACACTGAAGCTTTCTTT. Translation gives CASSQGTGGNTEAFF.

This chain uses TRBV20-1 with TRBJ2-1, with a tentative D call TRBD1 (5 bases). The CDR3 length is 14 residues. Trimming left V 3 bases short and J 5 bases short, with 14 bases between. Looked up from germline, CDR1 is DFQATT and CDR2 is SNEGSKA (reference sequence). The CDR3 nucleotides read TGCAGTGCTAGTACCCCAGGGTTGGACAATGAGCAGTTCTTC. Protein: CSASTPGLDNEQFF.

The gene calls are TRBV5-4 and TRBJ1-4; 8 positions match TRBD1. The CDR3 loop spans 16 amino acids. Germline CDR1 and CDR2: SGHNT and YYREEE (reference sequence). Unmatched junction bases numbered 10, after V lost 1 base and J lost 8 bases. The CDR3 bases are TGTGCCAGCAGCTTGTCAGGGGGCGCAGGTAGCGAAAAACTGTTTTTT. As protein: CASSLSGGAGSEKLFF. Looking up the rest from reference TRBV5-4 and TRBJ1-4 gives the full variable domain: ETGVTQSPTHLIKTRGQQVTLRCSSQSGHNTVSWYQQALGQGPQFIFQYYREEENGRGNFPPRFSGLQFPNYSSELNVNALELDDSALYLCASSLSGGAGSEKLFFGSGTQLSVL.

This clone was counted a few times. This CDR3 reads CASSQGQTNTGELFF. The DNA of the CDR3 is TGCGCCAGCAGCCAGGGACAGACGAACACCGGGGAGCTGTTTTTT. The V gene is TRBV5-1, the J gene TRBJ2-2; TRBD1 matches at 7 bases. CDR1 and CDR2 (germline): SGHRS, YFSETQ. This CDR3 comprises 15 residues. The V gene end was trimmed by 4 bases and the J gene end by 0 bases; junction bases not matched to a gene: 3.

The chain couples TRBV5-1 to TRBJ2-3; 13 bases line up with TRBD2. Germline V gives CDR1 SGHRS, CDR2 YFSETQ. J lost 5 bases, V lost 4 bases, and 13 bases had no gene match. The CDR3 spans 18 residues. The CDR3 loop reads CASSTRPTSGGALDTQYF. CDR3 coding DNA: TGCGCCAGCAGCACCCGTCCTACTAGCGGGGGGGCTTTAGATACGCAGTATTTT. Full variable domain (missing parts from reference TRBV5-1 and TRBJ2-3): KAGVTQTPRYLIKTRGQQVTLSCSPISGHRSVSWYQQTPGQGLQFLFEYFSETQRNKGNFPGRFSGRQFSNSRSEMNVSTLELGDSALYLCASSTRPTSGGALDTQYFGPGTRLTVL.

The chain joins TRBV6-5 to TRBJ2-5; the match to TRBD2 covers 8 bases. Looked up from germline, CDR1 is MNHEY and CDR2 is SVGAGI. The CDR3 has 13 residues. The V and J ends lost 6 bases and 5 bases, in that order; junction bases with no gene match: 5. CDR3 nucleotides: TGTGCCAGCAGCGGGAGGGCCGGGGAGACCCAGTACTTC. This translates into CASSGRAGETQYF.

This clone was counted between two and nine times. The rearrangement uses TRBV7-2 and TRBJ2-2; D may be TRBD2 (6 bases). The germline gives CDR1 SGHTA, CDR2 FQGNSA. The CDR3 length is 14 residues. V was trimmed by 5 bases and J by 1 base, leaving 8 bases between them. CDR3 nucleotide sequence: TGTGCCAGCAGCCGTAGCGGGAACACCGGGGAGCTGTTTTTT. Amino acid sequence: CASSRSGNTGELFF.

This clone was seen a few times. The chain uses TRBV4-1 and TRBJ1-2; the D gene is possibly TRBD1 (5 bases). Germline V gene data show CDR1 as MGHRA and CDR2 as YSYEKL. This CDR3 contains 15 residues. V was trimmed by 1 base and J by 2 bases, leaving 11 bases between them. CDR3 loop: CASSQGGGLNYGYTF. The CDR3 DNA reads as TGCGCCAGCAGCCAAGGCGGGGGTCTGAACTATGGCTACACCTTC.